This T cell receptor beta chain was identified in a study of shared clonotypes between healthy human individuals. Study-level findings and limits: Among the subsets, naive ones generally showed larger estimated richness than memory ones.

Trimming cost V 2 bases and J 5 bases; bases outside gene matches: 6. The V gene's germline CDR1 is MNHNY and CDR2 SVGAGI (reference sequence). The CDR3 is 14 residues long. Worth noting for this clone: Its antigen is currently unknown.

The assay was run at deep level. Data came from immunoSEQ multiplex PCR; TCRdb stores just in-frame clones and leaves some out. Of 1 million to 1.3 million clones listed, about 84% are singletons. This clonotype originated in a man between 18 and 35 years old in good health. Some clones in this sample may be carry-over from other donors' samples. This chain joins TRBV6-6 and TRBJ2-7; 7 bases map to TRBD2. The material sequenced was memory CD4+ T cells from PBMCs. Subset noted: CD45RA-negative fraction. The CDR3 loop is CASSYGRGRDEQYF. The CDR3 nucleotides read TGTGCCAGCAGTTACGGGCGCGGGAGAGACGAGCAGTACTTC.